A selection of T cell receptor beta chains follows, all from one sample in a study of OX40 agonist ivuxolimab in advanced cancers. This table comes from immunoSEQ multiplex PCR, and its TCRdb copy is limited to in-frame clones, with some not included. Of 73,000 or so clones in the sample, 92% were seen once. This specimen was CD4+ or CD8+ T cells sorted from blood, taken in a trial of the OX40 agonist ivuxolimab. The receptors were sampled from an adult with an advanced solid tumor such as melanoma, head and neck, liver or kidney cancer. The CDR3 runs from the conserved cysteine through the conserved F or W. Each record gives: D gene, J gene, V gene, clone size, CDR3 protein, CDR3 DNA. A D gene is named only where the DNA matches it firmly. Expanded clones are given a class, and other clones once, few, many or no size at all.

>TRBD1|TRBJ1-1|TRBV27|NA
CASSHGTGRTEAFF
TGTGCCAGCAGCCACGGGACAGGGCGCACTGAAGCTTTCTTT
>NA|TRBJ1-3|TRBV6-5|NA
CASSWLQDSGNTIYF
TGTGCCAGCAGTTGGCTGCAGGACTCTGGAAACACCATATATTTT
>NA|TRBJ2-3|TRBV11-2|NA
CASSLGTAYTQYF
TGTGCCAGCAGCTTAGGGACAGCCTATACGCAGTATTTT
>NA|TRBJ2-3|TRBV7-9|NA
CASSLPPRNEGTDTQYF
TGTGCCAGCAGCTTACCACCTCGGAATGAGGGCACAGATACGCAGTATTTT
>TRBD2|TRBJ2-1|TRBV6-5|NA
CASSPLSGSNEQFF
TGTGCCAGCAGTCCTCTTAGCGGGAGCAATGAGCAGTTCTTC
>TRBD1|TRBJ1-3|TRBV6-5|NA
CASSRTGGRGNTIYF
TGTGCCAGCAGCCGTACAGGGGGTCGAGGAAACACCATATATTTT
>NA|TRBJ2-7|TRBV30|NA
CACVDGGSSYEQYF
TGTGCCTGCGTGGACGGTGGGAGCTCCTACGAGCAGTACTTC
>NA|TRBJ2-7|TRBV5-1|NA
CASSLDWGYEQYF
TGCGCCAGCAGCTTGGATTGGGGGTACGAGCAGTACTTC
>NA|TRBJ1-6|TRBV28|NA
CASANTYNSPLHF
TGTGCCAGCGCGAACACTTATAATTCACCCCTCCACTTT
>NA|TRBJ2-7|TRBV27|NA
CASSLGIGSEQYF
TGTGCCAGCAGCTTGGGTATTGGGTCCGAGCAGTACTTC
>NA|TRBJ1-2|TRBV2|NA
CATVERRDILYGYTF
TGTGCCACCGTTGAACGCCGGGACATCCTCTATGGCTACACCTTC
>NA|TRBJ2-1|TRBV11-2|NA
CASSLDFREQFF
TGTGCCAGCAGCTTAGATTTCAGGGAGCAGTTCTTC
>TRBD2|TRBJ2-3|TRBV9|NA
CASSVSGGAGDTQYF
TGTGCCAGCAGCGTCAGCGGGGGGGCTGGTGATACGCAGTATTTT
>NA|TRBJ1-1|TRBV29-1|NA
CSLGPAGTTEAFF
TGCAGCCTCGGGCCCGCCGGGACCACTGAAGCTTTCTTT
>TRBD1|TRBJ2-7|TRBV7-9|NA
CASSLMSGGNHEQYF
TGTGCCAGCAGCTTAATGTCAGGGGGCAACCACGAGCAGTACTTC
>NA|TRBJ1-1|TRBV27|NA
CAAGGTEAFF
TGTGCCGCCGGCGGGACTGAAGCTTTCTTT
>TRBD1|TRBJ2-7|TRBV27|NA
CASSKTGTPYEQYF
TGTGCCAGCAGCAAGACAGGGACCCCCTACGAGCAGTACTTC
>TRBD1|TRBJ2-7|TRBV5-1|NA
CASSWDRDPFYEQYF
TGCGCCAGCAGTTGGGACAGGGATCCCTTTTACGAGCAGTACTTC
>TRBD1|TRBJ2-7|TRBV29-1|once
CSVEDIRGRAYEQYF
TGCAGCGTTGAAGATATCAGGGGGCGAGCCTACGAGCAGTACTTC
>TRBD2|TRBJ2-3|TRBV27|NA
CASSPAAGDSTDTQYF
TGTGCCAGCTCCCCTGCGGCGGGGGACTCCACAGATACGCAGTATTTT
>NA|TRBJ2-3|TRBV11-2|once
CASSLDNGGPADTQYF
TGTGCCAGCAGCTTAGATAACGGGGGCCCAGCGGATACGCAGTATTTT
>TRBD1|TRBJ2-2|TRBV7-6|NA
CASSLAYRGDTGELFF
TGTGCCAGCAGCTTAGCCTACAGGGGAGACACCGGGGAGCTGTTTTTT
>TRBD2|TRBJ2-5|TRBV30|NA
CAWGGPSGGHQETQYF
TGTGCCTGGGGGGGTCCGAGCGGGGGCCACCAAGAGACCCAGTACTTC
>NA|TRBJ2-7|TRBV6-1|once
CASSEGQGFSYEQYF
TGTGCCAGCAGTGAAGGCCAGGGTTTTTCCTACGAGCAGTACTTC
>NA|TRBJ2-3|TRBV6-1|once
CASMGGRDTDTQYF
TGTGCCAGCATGGGGGGGCGCGACACAGATACGCAGTATTTT
>NA|TRBJ1-5|TRBV21-1|NA
CASSKDGFGHQPQHF
TGTGCCAGCAGCAAAGACGGATTCGGCCATCAGCCCCAGCATTTT
>NA|TRBJ1-1|TRBV4-2|NA
CASSEGNTEAFF
TGTGCCAGCTCAGAAGGGAACACTGAAGCTTTCTTT
>NA|TRBJ2-2|TRBV4-3|NA
CASSPGEGAEGSGELFF
TGCGCCAGCAGCCCAGGAGAGGGAGCGGAGGGATCCGGGGAGCTGTTTTTT
>NA|TRBJ2-3|TRBV4-3|once
CASSQDRPGGTDTQYF
TGCGCCAGCAGCCAAGATAGACCCGGGGGCACAGATACGCAGTATTTT
>NA|TRBJ1-4|TRBV7-9|NA
CASSLGGNEKLFF
TGTGCCAGCAGCTTAGGCGGGAATGAAAAACTGTTTTTT
>TRBD1|TRBJ1-5|TRBV7-2|NA
CASSLGRGANQPQHF
TGTGCCAGCAGCTTGGGCAGGGGGGCCAATCAGCCCCAGCATTTT
>NA|TRBJ2-7|TRBV27|NA
CASSLSGPQGSYEQYF
TGTGCCAGCAGTTTATCGGGGCCCCAAGGATCCTACGAGCAGTACTTC
>NA|TRBJ1-5|TRBV4-2|once
CASSQSSQPQHF
TGTGCCAGCAGCCAGTCGTCCCAGCCCCAGCATTTT
>NA|TRBJ1-2|TRBV27|once
CASSLSLSYGYTF
TGTGCCAGCAGTTTAAGTCTCAGCTATGGCTACACCTTC
>TRBD1|TRBJ1-2|TRBV5-1|NA
CASSSATGGDYGYTF
TGCGCCAGCAGCTCCGCGACAGGGGGCGACTATGGCTACACCTTC
>NA|TRBJ1-5|TRBV9|NA
CASSLWGDSNQPQHF
TGTGCCAGCAGCCTCTGGGGGGATAGCAATCAGCCCCAGCATTTT
>NA|TRBJ2-5|TRBV7-9|NA
CASSPTRRETQYF
TGTGCCAGCAGCCCGACTCGGAGGGAGACCCAGTACTTC
>TRBD1|TRBJ2-7|TRBV27|NA
CASSRDRSFEIF
TGTGCCAGCAGTAGGGACAGATCATTTGAAATTTTC
>NA|TRBJ2-5|TRBV11-2|NA
CASSFGGPETQYF
TGTGCCAGCAGCTTTGGGGGGCCGGAGACCCAGTACTTC
>TRBD1|TRBJ2-7|TRBV6-5|NA
CASRWTGYEQYF
TGTGCCAGCAGATGGACAGGGTACGAGCAGTACTTC
>TRBD1|TRBJ1-2|TRBV13|many
CASSWDSYGYTF
TGTGCCAGCAGCTGGGACAGCTATGGCTACACCTTC
>NA|TRBJ1-1|TRBV11-2|NA
CASSLFDRAAFF
TGTGCCAGCAGCTTATTCGACCGAGCTGCTTTCTTT
>NA|TRBJ2-7|TRBV6-5|NA
CATSPGTQVEQYF
TGTGCCACCAGCCCCGGGACACAGGTCGAGCAGTACTTC
>NA|TRBJ2-2|TRBV7-6|NA
CASGGRDKYTGELFF
TGTGCCAGCGGGGGACGGGACAAATACACCGGGGAGCTGTTTTTT
>TRBD1|TRBJ1-4|TRBV7-9|once
CAGRQGGSTEKLFF
TGTGCCGGTCGACAGGGGGGGTCGACTGAAAAACTGTTTTTT
>NA|TRBJ2-6|TRBV10-3|NA
CAISPTVAPSGANVLTF
TGTGCCATCAGCCCGACAGTGGCCCCCTCTGGGGCCAACGTCCTGACTTTC